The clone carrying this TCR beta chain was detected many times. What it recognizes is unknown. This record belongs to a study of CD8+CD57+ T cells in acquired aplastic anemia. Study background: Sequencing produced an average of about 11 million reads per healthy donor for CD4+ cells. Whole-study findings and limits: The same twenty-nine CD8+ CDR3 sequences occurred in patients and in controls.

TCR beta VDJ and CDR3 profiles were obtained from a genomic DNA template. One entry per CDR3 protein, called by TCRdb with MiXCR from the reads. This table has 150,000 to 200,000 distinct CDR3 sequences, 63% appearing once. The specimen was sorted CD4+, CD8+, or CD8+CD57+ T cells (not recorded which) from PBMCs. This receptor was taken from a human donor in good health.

The CDR3 sequence: CSVELLGGYEQYF. CDR3 coding DNA: TGCAGCGTTGAACTACTGGGAGGATACGAGCAGTACTTC. V usage is TRBV29-1 and J usage is TRBJ2-7; the D gene is possibly TRBD2 (6 bases). The V gene lost 2 bases and the J gene lost 4 bases, with 12 bases spanning the gap. The CDR3 consists of 13 residues. Per the germline V gene, CDR1 is SQVTM and CDR2 is ANQGSEA.